This is a list of T cell receptor beta chains from one sample in a study of early T cells in non-severe SARS-CoV-2 infection. MiXCR, applied by TCRdb to the 5' RACE reads, yields one record per CDR3 protein. The repertoire holds some 46,000 distinct CDR3 sequences, with approximately 6.5% as singletons. The sequences come from whole blood, collected at baseline. Receptors were obtained from an adult who was a healthcare worker with PCR-confirmed SARS-CoV-2 infection or an uninfected control (not recorded which). The CDR3 runs from the conserved cysteine through the conserved F or W. The D gene is left open where the match is weak. Clone size appears in some rows only: once, few, many, or a class for an expanded clone.

D gene,V gene,J gene,clone size,CDR3 DNA,CDR3 protein
.,TRBV6-6,TRBJ2-7,many,TGTGCCAGCAGTCCGGGGTACTCCTACGAGCAGTACTTC,CASSPGYSYEQYF
.,TRBV2,TRBJ2-6,many,TGTGCCAGCGCCGGGTTTGGGGCCAACGTCCTGACTTTC,CASAGFGANVLTF
TRBD2,TRBV4-1,TRBJ2-1,many,TGCGCCAGCAGCCAGGGCGGGAGTCTCCTCTACAATGAGCAGTTCTTC,CASSQGGSLLYNEQFF
.,TRBV4-3,TRBJ2-6,.,TGCGCCAGCAGCTTAGGCGGACAGTTCGCCTCTGGGGCCAACGTCCTGACTTTC,CASSLGGQFASGANVLTF
.,TRBV7-6,TRBJ1-2,few,TGTGCCAGCAGCTTAGATGCCAGGGGTATGGCTGGCTACACCTTC,CASSLDARGMAGYTF
TRBD1,TRBV29-1,TRBJ2-7,many,TGCAGCGTTCGAACAGGGGGCCACGAGCAGTACTTC,CSVRTGGHEQYF
.,TRBV10-1,TRBJ2-3,.,TGCGCCAGCAGTGAGTACCAGGGCACAGATACGCAGTATTTT,CASSEYQGTDTQYF
.,TRBV6-6,TRBJ2-7,few,TGTGCCAGCAGTTACACTCTGAATCGGGAGTCGTACGAGCAGTACTTC,CASSYTLNRESYEQYF
.,TRBV7-9,TRBJ2-5,.,TGTGCCAGCAGCTTAGGTCTGTCCGAGGGACTCCAAGAGACCCAGTACTTC,CASSLGLSEGLQETQYF
.,TRBV5-5,TRBJ1-4,.,TGTGCCAGCAGCAAACAGGGCCTGGGGGAAAAACTGTTTTTT,CASSKQGLGEKLFF
.,TRBV20-1,TRBJ2-3,.,TGCAGTGCTTCCCTCGCCCCACTGCAACCGGTTGTTGTTACAGATACGCAGTATTTT,CSASLAPLQPVVVTDTQYF
.,TRBV20-1,TRBJ2-5,many,TGCAGTACCCCCGGAAGGAACACACGCACAGGGAAGGAGACCCAGTACTTC,CSTPGRNTRTGKETQYF
.,TRBV12-3/TRBV12-4,TRBJ1-4,.,TGTGCCAGCAGTCCTAAGACAGCAGTGAATGAAAAACTGTTTTTT,CASSPKTAVNEKLFF
TRBD2,TRBV6-4,TRBJ2-1,few,TGTGCCAGCAGTGACGGACTAGCCTACAATGAGCAGTTCTTC,CASSDGLAYNEQFF
.,TRBV11-1,TRBJ2-5,.,TGTGCCAGCAGCTTACCCGACAGGCCTCTTTGCTTC,CASSLPDRPLCF
.,TRBV6-1,TRBJ2-2,medium-sized,TGTGCCAGCAGTGTAGCCGATCACTCCTTCTCGGACACCGGGGAGCTGTTTTTT,CASSVADHSFSDTGELFF
TRBD1,TRBV2,TRBJ1-2,many,TGTGCCAGCGTCTCCCAAGGGACAGCTGGCTACACCTTC,CASVSQGTAGYTF
.,TRBV29-1,TRBJ1-2,.,TGCAGCGTTGGTCGGGGGAACTATGGCTACACCTTC,CSVGRGNYGYTF
TRBD2,TRBV20-1,TRBJ2-7,.,TGCAGTGCGAAGGGACTACTTACCTCCTACGAGCAGTACTTC,CSAKGLLTSYEQYF
TRBD1,TRBV13,TRBJ2-3,many,TGTGCCAGCAGCCCCGACAGGGGCAACACAGATACGCAGTATTTT,CASSPDRGNTDTQYF
.,TRBV4-1,TRBJ2-2,.,TGCGCCAGCAGCCAAGGGACTCGATCTGGGGGCACCGGGGAGCTGTTTTTT,CASSQGTRSGGTGELFF
.,TRBV7-2,TRBJ1-3,many,TGTGCCAGCAGCCCGCGGACGGGAAACACCATATATTTT,CASSPRTGNTIYF
.,TRBV11-2,TRBJ2-4,many,TGTGCCAGCAGCTTCAGTCAAAACATTCAGTACTTC,CASSFSQNIQYF
.,TRBV19,TRBJ2-1,few,TGTGCCAGTAGTTTTCCACCGGGAAACAATGAGCAGTTCTTC,CASSFPPGNNEQFF
.,TRBV4-3,TRBJ2-1,many,TGCGCCAGCAGCCAATATTCTTCCTACAATGAGCAGTTCTTC,CASSQYSSYNEQFF
TRBD2,TRBV12-3/TRBV12-4,TRBJ2-1,.,TGTGCCAGCAGTATATTACCTGCTGGGACTAGCGGGTCCAATGAGCAGTTCTTC,CASSILPAGTSGSNEQFF
.,TRBV4-3,TRBJ1-6,.,TGCGCCAGCTCCTCGACTCGGGGTTCACCCCTCCACTTT,CASSSTRGSPLHF
.,TRBV10-3,TRBJ2-2,.,TGTGCCGTCTACACCGGGGAGCTGTTTTTT,CAVYTGELFF
.,TRBV4-2,TRBJ2-3,many,TGTGCCAGCAGCCAAGAATCGGCCCCAAGGACAGATACGCAGTATTTT,CASSQESAPRTDTQYF
.,TRBV6-2/TRBV6-3,TRBJ2-1,medium-sized,TGTGCCAGCAGACCCCGACAGGGAGCGGGAAGCGGGAATGAGCAGTTCTTC,CASRPRQGAGSGNEQFF
.,TRBV11-3,TRBJ2-7,.,TGTGCCAGCAGCTTAGACAGGGGCGACGAGCAGTACTTC,CASSLDRGDEQYF
.,TRBV25-1,TRBJ1-2,many,TGTGCCAGCTCCTTGTGGGGTGGCTATGGCTACACCTTC,CASSLWGGYGYTF
.,TRBV12-3/TRBV12-4,TRBJ2-1,.,TGTGCCAGCACTACGGAAAATGAGCAGTTCTTC,CASTTENEQFF
TRBD1,TRBV7-9,TRBJ1-1,many,TGTGCCAGCAGCGACGGCCTACAGGGGACTGAAGCTTTCTTT,CASSDGLQGTEAFF
TRBD1,TRBV6-6,TRBJ2-7,.,TGTGCCAGCAGTTACTCAGAAGGGGGCGGAAACGAGCAGTACTTC,CASSYSEGGGNEQYF
.,TRBV11-2,TRBJ1-1,many,TGTGCCAGCAGCTGGACTGGGAGAAACACTGAAGCTTTCTTT,CASSWTGRNTEAFF
TRBD2,TRBV24-1,TRBJ2-2,.,TGTGCCACCAGTGAGGCCGGGACTAGCTTCTTGGAGGCCGGGGAGCTGTTTTTT,CATSEAGTSFLEAGELFF
.,TRBV7-2,TRBJ2-1,many,TGTGCCAGCACTGTTCCTACTAGTAATGAGCAGTTCTTC,CASTVPTSNEQFF
.,TRBV27,TRBJ2-1,.,TGTGCCAGCAGTTTAGGGGTCAACTCCTACAATGAGCAGTTCTTC,CASSLGVNSYNEQFF
.,TRBV7-2,TRBJ2-4,many,TGTGCCAGCAGCCCCTCCCAGTGGGTAGGCAAAAACATTCAGTACTTC,CASSPSQWVGKNIQYF